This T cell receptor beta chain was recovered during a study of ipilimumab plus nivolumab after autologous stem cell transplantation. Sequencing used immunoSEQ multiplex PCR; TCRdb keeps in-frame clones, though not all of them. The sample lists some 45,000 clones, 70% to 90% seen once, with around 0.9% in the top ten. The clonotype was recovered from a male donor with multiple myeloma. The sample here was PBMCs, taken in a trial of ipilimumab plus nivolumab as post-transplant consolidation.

The CDR3 sequence is CASSITPGVNTQYF. The CDR3 DNA reads as TGTGCCAGCAGTATAACCCCAGGGGTAAATACGCAGTATTTT. The rearrangement links TRBV6-4 to TRBJ2-3, with D perhaps matching TRBD1 (6 bases). Deletions cut 5 bases from V and 7 bases from J, with 16 bases between. CDR3 length: 14 amino acids. Germline V gene sequence: CDR1 MRHNA, CDR2 SNTAGT.